These T cell receptor beta chains were read from a single sample in a study of T cell changes during pregnancy in multiple sclerosis. TCRdb's copy holds only in-frame clones and misses some; the assay was immunoSEQ multiplex PCR. The table lists about 79,000 clones, about nine tenths of them singletons. This sample comprised CD4+ T cells from peripheral blood mononuclear cells, obtained in the second trimester of pregnancy. The receptors originated from a female donor with multiple sclerosis, enrolled in a pregnancy study. The CDR3 runs from the conserved cysteine through the conserved F or W. Each record gives: clone size, V gene, J gene, D gene, CDR3 protein, CDR3 DNA. The D gene is left open where the match is weak. Size values are once, few and many counts, or a class for expanded clones, and some rows have none.

>.|TRBV7-2|TRBJ1-2|TRBD1
CASSSDRVRGYTF
TGTGCCAGCAGCTCCGACAGGGTTCGCGGCTACACCTTC
>.|TRBV5-4|TRBJ2-5|TRBD2
CASSTTSGREETQYF
TGTGCCAGCTCCACGACTAGCGGGAGGGAGGAGACCCAGTACTTC
>.|TRBV2|TRBJ1-4|TRBD1
CASSVDRGREKLFF
TGTGCCAGCAGTGTCGACAGGGGGCGTGAAAAACTGTTTTTT
>.|TRBV18|TRBJ1-6|.
CASSPEISPNSPLHF
TGTGCCAGCTCACCGGAGATATCACCTAATTCACCCCTCCACTTT
>once|TRBV19|TRBJ1-6|.
CASSITPDSISPLHF
TGTGCCAGTAGTATTACCCCCGACAGTATTTCACCCCTCCACTTT
>.|TRBV18|TRBJ2-7|TRBD2
CASSPRASGGIAREQYF
TGTGCCAGCTCACCACGGGCTAGCGGGGGAATCGCCCGAGAGCAGTACTTC
>.|TRBV28|TRBJ2-7|TRBD2
CASSPWTSGSSYEQYF
TGTGCCAGCAGTCCATGGACTAGCGGAAGCTCCTACGAGCAGTACTTC
>.|TRBV9|TRBJ1-2|.
CASSVDSGGVMGYGYTF
TGTGCCAGCAGCGTAGATTCTGGGGGCGTAATGGGCTATGGCTACACCTTC
>few|TRBV9|TRBJ1-1|.
CASSVEGGGEAFF
TGTGCCAGCAGCGTGGAGGGCGGGGGTGAAGCTTTCTTT
>.|TRBV6-1|TRBJ1-3|.
CASSGPLSSGNTIYF
TGTGCCAGCAGTGGCCCCCTGAGCTCTGGAAACACCATATATTTT
>.|TRBV5-1|TRBJ2-7|.
CASSVGGYEQYF
TGCGCCAGCAGCGTTGGGGGGTACGAGCAGTACTTC
>.|TRBV5-4|TRBJ2-2|.
CASSPTAREVRTGELFF
TGTGCCAGCAGCCCAACGGCGAGGGAGGTTAGGACCGGGGAGCTGTTTTTT
>.|TRBV5-4|TRBJ2-7|TRBD1
CASHRQGTYEQYF
TGTGCCAGCCACAGACAGGGCACCTACGAGCAGTACTTC
>.|TRBV28|TRBJ1-5|TRBD1
CATQQGTDQPQHF
TGTGCCACGCAACAGGGGACTGATCAGCCCCAGCATTTT
>.|TRBV18|TRBJ1-6|.
CASSKGTFGSPLHF
TGTGCCAGCTCGAAGGGGACATTCGGGTCACCCCTCCACTTT
>.|TRBV4-2|TRBJ2-2|TRBD2
CASSQVNTGGGYANTGELFF
TGTGCCAGCAGCCAAGTAAATACGGGAGGTGGATACGCGAACACCGGGGAGCTGTTTTTT
>few|TRBV4-2|TRBJ1-1|.
CASSLGQGMTEAFF
TGTGCCAGCAGCCTAGGTCAGGGCATGACTGAAGCTTTCTTT
>.|TRBV6-1|TRBJ2-7|TRBD2
CASSETSGDFSTYEQYF
TGTGCCAGCAGTGAAACTAGCGGCGACTTCTCCACCTACGAGCAGTACTTC
>.|TRBV30|TRBJ2-1|.
CAWSPYNEQFF
TGTGCCTGGAGTCCGTACAATGAGCAGTTCTTC
>once|TRBV7-9|TRBJ2-3|TRBD2
CASSLGTSGSTDTQYF
TGTGCCAGCAGCTTAGGGACTAGCGGGAGTACAGATACGCAGTATTTT
>.|TRBV29-1|TRBJ2-7|TRBD2
CSASGTSGRSTYEQYF
TGCAGCGCTTCCGGGACTAGCGGGAGAAGCACCTACGAGCAGTACTTC
>.|TRBV7-2|TRBJ1-3|.
CASSSPGRGLGNTIYF
TGTGCCAGCAGCTCCCCGGGACGGGGACTCGGAAACACCATATATTTT
>.|TRBV14|TRBJ2-3|.
CASSQGSSDTQYF
TGTGCCAGCAGCCAAGGTAGTTCAGATACGCAGTATTTT
>.|TRBV18|TRBJ1-5|TRBD1
CASSPRTGRESQHF
TGTGCCAGCTCACCACGGACAGGGCGAGAGTCCCAGCATTTT
>once|TRBV1|TRBJ2-7|.
CTSSQHSGRLSYEQYF
TGCACCAGCAGCCAACATAGCGGGCGACTCTCCTACGAGCAGTACTTC
>.|TRBV18|TRBJ2-5|TRBD1
CASSPATGGMETQYF
TGTGCCAGCTCACCGGCGACAGGGGGTATGGAGACCCAGTACTTC
>.|TRBV5-6|TRBJ1-2|TRBD1
CASSLRETGRSGYTF
TGTGCCAGCAGCTTGAGGGAGACAGGGAGGAGTGGCTACACCTTC
>.|TRBV11-3|TRBJ2-3|TRBD2
CASSLGGFGTSGDTDTQYF
TGTGCCAGCAGCTTAGGGGGATTTGGGACTAGCGGGGACACAGATACGCAGTATTTT
>.|TRBV28|TRBJ2-1|.
CASKEPGPFRNEQFF
TGTGCCAGCAAGGAACCGGGTCCTTTCCGGAATGAGCAGTTCTTC
>.|TRBV7-3|TRBJ2-3|TRBD2
CASSPTSGGLDTQYF
TGTGCCAGCAGCCCAACTAGCGGGGGATTAGATACGCAGTATTTT
>.|TRBV30|TRBJ2-7|.
CAWSRGRGNEQYF
TGTGCCTGGAGCAGGGGCCGTGGGAACGAGCAGTACTTC
>.|TRBV2|TRBJ2-5|.
CASTGNRGGETQYF
TGTGCCAGCACAGGAAACAGGGGGGGAGAGACCCAGTACTTC
>.|TRBV23-1|TRBJ1-3|TRBD1
CASGHRDSLYSGNTIYF
TGCGCCAGCGGCCACCGGGACAGCTTATACTCTGGAAACACCATATATTTT
>.|TRBV7-8|TRBJ2-5|.
CASSLDLAETQYF
TGTGCCAGCAGCTTAGATCTAGCAGAGACCCAGTACTTC
>.|TRBV5-1|TRBJ2-3|.
CASSLGLDISTDTQYF
TGCGCCAGCAGCTTGGGACTAGACATAAGCACAGATACGCAGTATTTT
>.|TRBV5-4|TRBJ1-1|.
CASSLVYKPTEAFF
TGTGCCAGCAGCTTGGTGTACAAACCCACTGAAGCTTTCTTT
>.|TRBV5-1|TRBJ1-4|TRBD1
CASRIGRQGRATNEKLFF
TGCGCCAGCCGCATTGGGAGACAGGGGAGGGCGACTAATGAAAAACTGTTTTTT
>.|TRBV4-2|TRBJ2-5|.
CASSLYGGQETQYF
TGTGCCAGCAGCCTATACGGAGGCCAAGAGACCCAGTACTTC
>.|TRBV19|TRBJ2-1|.
CASSAKGLLSNEQFF
TGTGCCAGTAGTGCTAAGGGACTGCTCTCCAATGAGCAGTTCTTC
>few|TRBV7-2|TRBJ1-5|.
CASSLDRVSQHF
TGTGCCAGCAGCTTAGACCGAGTTTCCCAGCATTTT
>.|TRBV28|TRBJ2-7|TRBD1
CASSWDRGYEQYF
TGTGCCAGCAGTTGGGACAGGGGTTACGAGCAGTACTTC
>.|TRBV6-9|TRBJ1-2|.
CASSYWVGQGFTGYTF
TGTGCCAGCAGTTATTGGGTAGGGCAGGGGTTCACGGGCTACACCTTC
>.|TRBV7-9|TRBJ2-7|TRBD2
CASSSDLAGLTYEQYF
TGTGCCAGCAGCTCTGATCTAGCGGGATTAACGTACGAGCAGTACTTC
>.|TRBV30|TRBJ1-1|TRBD1
CAWSPITLTGGRNTEAFF
TGTGCCTGGAGTCCCATAACCCTGACAGGGGGCCGGAACACTGAAGCTTTCTTT
>.|TRBV6-1|TRBJ1-3|.
CASRSQGGNTIYF
TGTGCCAGCAGATCACAGGGAGGAAACACCATATATTTT
>.|TRBV6-5|TRBJ2-7|.
CASSYSEGGTYEQYF
TGTGCCAGCAGTTACTCGGAAGGGGGTACATACGAGCAGTACTTC
>.|TRBV14|TRBJ2-2|TRBD1
CASSIRTGGTNTGELFF
TGTGCCAGCAGCATCAGGACAGGGGGGACGAACACCGGGGAGCTGTTTTTT
>.|TRBV5-6|TRBJ2-1|TRBD2
CASSTGLAGDYNEQFF
TGTGCCAGCAGCACGGGACTAGCGGGGGACTACAATGAGCAGTTCTTC
>.|TRBV5-4|TRBJ2-1|TRBD1
CASSHRDRAYNEQFF
TGTGCCAGCAGCCACCGGGACAGGGCCTACAATGAGCAGTTCTTC
>.|TRBV19|TRBJ2-2|TRBD2
CASSIGSGRADGELFF
TGTGCCAGTAGTATAGGTAGCGGGAGGGCTGACGGGGAGCTGTTTTTT
>.|TRBV7-8|TRBJ2-1|.
CASSLVSIGTSLHHEQFF
TGTGCCAGCAGCTTAGTCTCTATTGGCACTAGCCTACACCATGAGCAGTTCTTC
>.|TRBV29-1|TRBJ1-1|TRBD1
CSVVVRGQNTEAFF
TGCAGCGTTGTCGTTAGGGGGCAGAACACTGAAGCTTTCTTT
>.|TRBV6-5|TRBJ2-7|TRBD2
CASSFLAGSNYEQYF
TGTGCCAGCAGTTTTTTAGCGGGATCAAACTACGAGCAGTACTTC
>.|TRBV6-5|TRBJ1-4|.
CASRVPGVNEKLFF
TGTGCCAGCAGAGTCCCGGGAGTGAATGAAAAACTGTTTTTT
>.|TRBV19|TRBJ2-1|TRBD2
CASSKGTVAGGSSYNEQFF
TGTGCCAGTAGTAAAGGGACTGTAGCGGGAGGGAGCTCCTACAATGAGCAGTTCTTC
>.|TRBV9|TRBJ2-3|TRBD2
CASSASGTSGSLTDTQYF
TGTGCCAGCAGCGCTTCCGGGACTAGCGGGAGCCTGACAGATACGCAGTATTTT
>.|TRBV7-9|TRBJ1-5|TRBD1
CASSAGQGSNQPQHF
TGTGCCAGCAGCGCGGGACAGGGATCCAATCAGCCCCAGCATTTT